This T cell receptor (beta chain) was recovered during a study of T cell responses to AZD1222 COVID-19 vaccine. The length of the CDR3 is 15 residues. Germline V gene sequence: CDR1 LGHNA, CDR2 YNFKEQ. The germline V and J ends were trimmed by 1 base and 2 bases, with 9 bases remaining between them. Sequencing was performed with immunoSEQ multiplex PCR; in TCRdb, only in-frame clones are kept and a portion is missing. The sample shows over 25,000 clones, around 80% of them seen only once. The sequences come from peripheral blood, collected on day 0 of AZD1222 vaccination. The receptor's source is an adult in good health. This chain joins TRBV4-2 and TRBJ1-5; D is perhaps TRBD1 (6 bases). In nucleotides, the CDR3 is TGTGCCAGCAGCCAAGGCCGGACAGGCAATCAGCCCCAGCATTTT. This translates into CASSQGRTGNQPQHF.